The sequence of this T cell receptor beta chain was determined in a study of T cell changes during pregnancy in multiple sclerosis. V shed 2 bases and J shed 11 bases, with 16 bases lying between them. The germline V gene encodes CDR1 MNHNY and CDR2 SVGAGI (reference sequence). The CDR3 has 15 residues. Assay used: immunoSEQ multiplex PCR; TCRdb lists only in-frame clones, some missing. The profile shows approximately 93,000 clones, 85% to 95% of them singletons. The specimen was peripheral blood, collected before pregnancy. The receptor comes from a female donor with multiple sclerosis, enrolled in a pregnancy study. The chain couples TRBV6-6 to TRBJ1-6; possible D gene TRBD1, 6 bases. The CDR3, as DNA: TGTGCCAGCAGTTACGCCCGGGACATTGGTACACCCCTCCACTTT. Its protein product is CASSYARDIGTPLHF.